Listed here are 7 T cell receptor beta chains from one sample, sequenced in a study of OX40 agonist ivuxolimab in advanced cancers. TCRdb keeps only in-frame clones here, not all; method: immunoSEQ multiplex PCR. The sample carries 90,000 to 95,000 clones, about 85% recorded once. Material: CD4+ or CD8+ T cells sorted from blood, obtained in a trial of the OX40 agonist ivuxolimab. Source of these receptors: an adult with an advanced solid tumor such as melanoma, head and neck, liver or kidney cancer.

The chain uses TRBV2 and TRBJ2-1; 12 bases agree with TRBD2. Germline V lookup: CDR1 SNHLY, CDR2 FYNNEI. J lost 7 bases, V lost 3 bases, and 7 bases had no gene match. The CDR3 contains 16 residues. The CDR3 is CASSDWASGGVNEQFF. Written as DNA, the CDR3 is TGTGCCAGCAGTGACTGGGCTAGCGGGGGGGTGAATGAGCAGTTCTTC.

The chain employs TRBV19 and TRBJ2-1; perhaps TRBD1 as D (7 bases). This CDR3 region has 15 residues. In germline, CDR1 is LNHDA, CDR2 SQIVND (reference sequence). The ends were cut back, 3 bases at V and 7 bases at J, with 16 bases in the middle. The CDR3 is CASSISRGVGNEQFF. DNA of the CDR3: TGTGCCAGTAGTATCAGCAGGGGGGTGGGTAATGAGCAGTTCTTC.

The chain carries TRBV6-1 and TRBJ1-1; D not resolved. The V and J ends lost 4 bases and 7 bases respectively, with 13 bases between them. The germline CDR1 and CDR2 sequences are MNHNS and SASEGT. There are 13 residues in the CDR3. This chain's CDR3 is CASSVFERSEAFF. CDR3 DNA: TGTGCCAGCAGTGTGTTCGAGAGAAGTGAAGCTTTCTTT.

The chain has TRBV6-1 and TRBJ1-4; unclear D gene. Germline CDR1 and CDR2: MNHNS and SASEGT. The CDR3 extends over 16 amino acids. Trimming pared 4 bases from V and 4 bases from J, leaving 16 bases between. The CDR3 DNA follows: TGTGCCAGCAGTGGGAAGGTGGCAGGATATAATGAAAAACTGTTTTTT. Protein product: CASSGKVAGYNEKLFF.

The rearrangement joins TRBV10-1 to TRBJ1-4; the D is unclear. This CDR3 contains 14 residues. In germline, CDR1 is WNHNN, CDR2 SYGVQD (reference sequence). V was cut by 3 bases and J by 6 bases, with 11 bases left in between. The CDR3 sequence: CASSDYRFDEKLFF. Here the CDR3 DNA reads TGCGCCAGCAGTGACTATCGGTTTGATGAAAAACTGTTTTTT.

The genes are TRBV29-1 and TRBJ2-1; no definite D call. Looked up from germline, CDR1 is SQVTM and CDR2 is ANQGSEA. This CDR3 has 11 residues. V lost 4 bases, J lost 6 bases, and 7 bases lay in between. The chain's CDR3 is CSVVRVNEQFF. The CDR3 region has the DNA TGCAGCGTTGTGCGCGTCAATGAGCAGTTCTTC.

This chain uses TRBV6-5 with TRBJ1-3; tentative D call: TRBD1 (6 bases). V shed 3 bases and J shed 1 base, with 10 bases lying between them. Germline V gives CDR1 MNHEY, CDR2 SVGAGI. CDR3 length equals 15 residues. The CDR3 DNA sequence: TGTGCCAGCAGTTATCAGGGGAGGTCTGGAAACACCATATATTTT. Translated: CASSYQGRSGNTIYF.